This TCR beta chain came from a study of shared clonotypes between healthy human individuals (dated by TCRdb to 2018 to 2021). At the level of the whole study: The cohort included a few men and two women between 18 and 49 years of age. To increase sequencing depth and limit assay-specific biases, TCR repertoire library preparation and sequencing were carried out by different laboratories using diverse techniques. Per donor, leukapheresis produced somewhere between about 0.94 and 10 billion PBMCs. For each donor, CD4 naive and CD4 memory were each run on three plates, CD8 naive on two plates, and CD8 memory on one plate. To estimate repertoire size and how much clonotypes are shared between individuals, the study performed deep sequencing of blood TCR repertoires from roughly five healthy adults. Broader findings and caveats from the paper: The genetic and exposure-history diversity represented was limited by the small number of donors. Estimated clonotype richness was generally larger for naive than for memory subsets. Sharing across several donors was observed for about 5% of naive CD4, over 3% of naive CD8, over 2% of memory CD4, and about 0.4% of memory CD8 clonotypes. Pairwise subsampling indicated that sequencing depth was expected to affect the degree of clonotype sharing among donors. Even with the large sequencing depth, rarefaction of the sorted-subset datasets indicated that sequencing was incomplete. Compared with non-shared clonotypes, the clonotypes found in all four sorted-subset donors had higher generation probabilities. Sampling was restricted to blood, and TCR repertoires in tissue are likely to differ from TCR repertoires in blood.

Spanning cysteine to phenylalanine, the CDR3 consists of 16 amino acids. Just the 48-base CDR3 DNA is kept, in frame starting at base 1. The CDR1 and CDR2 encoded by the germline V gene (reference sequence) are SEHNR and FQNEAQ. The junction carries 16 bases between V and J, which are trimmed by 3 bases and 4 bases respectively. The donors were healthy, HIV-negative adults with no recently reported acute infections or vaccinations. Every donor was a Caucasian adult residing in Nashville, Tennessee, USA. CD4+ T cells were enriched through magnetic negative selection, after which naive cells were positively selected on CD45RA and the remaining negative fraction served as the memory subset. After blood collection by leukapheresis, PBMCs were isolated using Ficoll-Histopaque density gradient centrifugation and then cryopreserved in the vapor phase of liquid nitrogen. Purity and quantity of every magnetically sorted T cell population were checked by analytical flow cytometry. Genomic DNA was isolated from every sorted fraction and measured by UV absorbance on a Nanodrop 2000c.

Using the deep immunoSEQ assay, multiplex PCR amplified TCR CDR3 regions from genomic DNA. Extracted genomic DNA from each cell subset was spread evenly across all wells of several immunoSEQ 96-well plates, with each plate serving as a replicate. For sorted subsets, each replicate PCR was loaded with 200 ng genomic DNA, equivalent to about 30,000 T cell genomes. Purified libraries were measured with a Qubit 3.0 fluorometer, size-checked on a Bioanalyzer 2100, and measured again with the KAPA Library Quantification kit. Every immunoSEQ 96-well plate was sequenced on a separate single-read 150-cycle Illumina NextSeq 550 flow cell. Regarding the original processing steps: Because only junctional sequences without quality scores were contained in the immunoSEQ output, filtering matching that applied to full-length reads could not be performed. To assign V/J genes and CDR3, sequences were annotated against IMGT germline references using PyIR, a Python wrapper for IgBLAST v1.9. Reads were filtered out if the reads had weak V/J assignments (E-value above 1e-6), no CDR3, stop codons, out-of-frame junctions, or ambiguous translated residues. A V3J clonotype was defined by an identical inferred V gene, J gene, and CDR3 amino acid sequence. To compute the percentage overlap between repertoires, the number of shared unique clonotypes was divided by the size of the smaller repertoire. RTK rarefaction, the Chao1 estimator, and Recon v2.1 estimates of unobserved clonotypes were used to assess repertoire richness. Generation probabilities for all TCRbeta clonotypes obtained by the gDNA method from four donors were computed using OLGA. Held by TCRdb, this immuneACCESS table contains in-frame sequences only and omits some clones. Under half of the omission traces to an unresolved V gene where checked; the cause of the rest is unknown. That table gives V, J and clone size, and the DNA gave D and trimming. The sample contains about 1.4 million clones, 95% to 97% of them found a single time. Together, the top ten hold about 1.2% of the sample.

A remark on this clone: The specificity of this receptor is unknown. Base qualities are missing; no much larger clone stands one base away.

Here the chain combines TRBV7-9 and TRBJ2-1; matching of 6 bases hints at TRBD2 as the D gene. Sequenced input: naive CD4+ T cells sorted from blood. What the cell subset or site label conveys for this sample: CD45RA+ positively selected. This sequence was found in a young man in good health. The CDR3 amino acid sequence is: CASSLRWGGAYNEQFF. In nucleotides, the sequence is TGTGCCAGCAGCTTGAGGTGGGGCGGGGCTTACAATGAGCAGTTCTTC.